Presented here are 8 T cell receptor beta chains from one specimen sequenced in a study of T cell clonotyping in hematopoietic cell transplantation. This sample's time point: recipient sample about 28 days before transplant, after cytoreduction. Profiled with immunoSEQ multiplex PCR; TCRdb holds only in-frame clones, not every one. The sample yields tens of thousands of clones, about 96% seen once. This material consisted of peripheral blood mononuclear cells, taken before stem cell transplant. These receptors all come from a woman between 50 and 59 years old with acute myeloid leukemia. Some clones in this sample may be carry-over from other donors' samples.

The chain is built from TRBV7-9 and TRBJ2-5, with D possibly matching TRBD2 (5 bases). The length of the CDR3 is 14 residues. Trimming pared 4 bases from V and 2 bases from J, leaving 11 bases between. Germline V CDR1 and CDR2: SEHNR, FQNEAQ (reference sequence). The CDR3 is CASSSVDLQETQYF. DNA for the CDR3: TGTGCCAGCAGCTCTGTGGACTTACAAGAGACCCAGTACTTC.

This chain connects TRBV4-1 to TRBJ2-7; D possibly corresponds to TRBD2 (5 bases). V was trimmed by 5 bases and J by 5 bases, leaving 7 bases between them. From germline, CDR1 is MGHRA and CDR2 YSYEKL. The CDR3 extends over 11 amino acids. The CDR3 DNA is TGCGCCAGCAGCTCGGGAAACGAGCAGTACTTC. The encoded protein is CASSSGNEQYF.

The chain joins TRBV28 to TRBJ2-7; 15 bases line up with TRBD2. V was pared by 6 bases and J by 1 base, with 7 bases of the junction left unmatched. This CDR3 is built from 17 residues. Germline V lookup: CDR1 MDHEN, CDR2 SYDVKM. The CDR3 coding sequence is TGTGCCAGCAGACCCGGGACTAGCGGGAGGTTATCCTACGAGCAGTACTTC. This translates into CASRPGTSGRLSYEQYF.

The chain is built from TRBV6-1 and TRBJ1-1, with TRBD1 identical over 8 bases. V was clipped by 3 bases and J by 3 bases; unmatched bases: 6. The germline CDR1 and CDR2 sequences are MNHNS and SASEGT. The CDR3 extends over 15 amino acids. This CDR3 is CASSEDGQGYTEAFF. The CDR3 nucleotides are TGTGCCAGCAGTGAGGACGGACAGGGTTACACTGAAGCTTTCTTT.

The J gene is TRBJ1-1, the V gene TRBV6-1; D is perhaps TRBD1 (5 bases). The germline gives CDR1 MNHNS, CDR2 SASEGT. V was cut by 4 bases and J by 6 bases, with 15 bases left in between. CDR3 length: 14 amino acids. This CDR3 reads CASSVEGHLAEAFF. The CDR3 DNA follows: TGTGCCAGCAGTGTAGAAGGACACTTGGCTGAAGCTTTCTTT.

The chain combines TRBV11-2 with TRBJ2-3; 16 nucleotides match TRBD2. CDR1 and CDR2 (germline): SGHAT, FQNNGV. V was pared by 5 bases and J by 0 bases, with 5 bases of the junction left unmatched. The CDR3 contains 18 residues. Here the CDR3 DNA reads TGTGCCAGCAGCGCGCCGGGACTAGCGGGGGGGAGCACAGATACGCAGTATTTT. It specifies CASSAPGLAGGSTDTQYF.

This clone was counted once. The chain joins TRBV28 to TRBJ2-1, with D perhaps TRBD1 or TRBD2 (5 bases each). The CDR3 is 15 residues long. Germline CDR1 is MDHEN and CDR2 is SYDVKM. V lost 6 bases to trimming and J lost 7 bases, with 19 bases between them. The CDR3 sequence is CASSAGTGILNEQFF. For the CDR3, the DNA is TGTGCCAGCAGCGCCGGGACCGGGATATTAAATGAGCAGTTCTTC.

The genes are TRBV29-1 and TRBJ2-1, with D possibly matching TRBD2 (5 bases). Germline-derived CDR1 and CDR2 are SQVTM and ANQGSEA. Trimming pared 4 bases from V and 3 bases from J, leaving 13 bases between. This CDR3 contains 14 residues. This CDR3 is CSVVGRSGYNEQFF. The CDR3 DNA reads TGCAGCGTTGTCGGGCGGAGCGGCTACAATGAGCAGTTCTTC.